What follows are 21 T cell receptor beta chains derived from one specimen sequenced in a study of blood T cells in healthy people across ages. Primed by a sample-barcoded 5' primer and a J-beta primer mix, a second PCR proceeded for roughly 7 to 11 cycles. Each CDR3 protein gets one entry after TCRdb re-called the 5' RACE reads with MiXCR. The table has 500,000 to 650,000 distinct CDR3 sequences, around a quarter seen once; the top ten hold about 3.3%. These records were also assigned to another study, of T cells of mothers and their children.

The sample was blood. All receptors come from a boy aged 2 to 9 in good health.

The V call is TRBV7-2, the J call TRBJ2-1; either TRBD1 or TRBD2 may supply D (6 bases each). CDR1 is SGHTA, CDR2 FQGNSA, per germline. The V end lost 0 bases, the J end lost 8 bases, and 11 bases lay between the germline ends. The CDR3 consists of 14 residues. The chain's CDR3 is CASSLARGAYEQFF. The DNA of the CDR3 is TGTGCCAGCAGCTTAGCGAGGGGGGCCTATGAGCAGTTCTTC. Full variable domain (outside the CDR3, taken from reference TRBV7-2 and TRBJ2-1): GAGVSQSPSNKVTEKGKDVELRCDPISGHTALYWYRQSLGQGLEFLIYFQGNSAPDKSGLPSDRFSAERTGGSVSTLTIQRTQQEDSAVYLCASSLARGAYEQFFGPGTRLTVL.

The CDR3 spells CASSQGIGTELNEQFF. The CDR3 DNA reads as TGCGCCAGCAGCCAAGGTATAGGGACAGAACTCAATGAGCAGTTCTTC. This chain uses TRBV4-3 with TRBJ2-1; 7 bases align to TRBD1. Unmatched junction bases numbered 9, after V lost 1 base and J lost 6 bases. The germline CDR1 and CDR2 sequences are LGHNA and YSLEER. The CDR3 runs 16 residues.

CDR3 nucleotides: TGCAGTGCTAGAGCGCATTCCGGCGAGCAGTACTTC. Protein sequence: CSARAHSGEQYF. The chain uses TRBV20-1 and TRBJ2-7; D not certain. Deletions cut 1 base from V and 6 bases from J, with 10 bases between. Germline loops: CDR1 DFQATT, CDR2 SNEGSKA (reference sequence). This CDR3 is 12 amino acids long.

This sequence joins TRBV5-4 and TRBJ1-1; D remains ambiguous. Germline V gene lookup returns CDR1 SGHNT and CDR2 YYREEE (reference sequence). The CDR3 is made up of 14 amino acids. With 1 base removed from V and 0 bases from J, the gap between germline ends came to 7 bases. The CDR3 sequence is CASSLMAMNTEAFF. The CDR3 coding sequence is TGTGCCAGCAGCTTGATGGCCATGAACACTGAAGCTTTCTTT.

The sample holds a few counts of this clonotype. This chain connects TRBV19 to TRBJ1-5; a weak D match, TRBD1 (5 bases). This CDR3 has 16 amino acids. Germline V CDR1 and CDR2: LNHDA, SQIVND (reference sequence). Trimming pared 3 bases from V and 0 bases from J, leaving 12 bases between. Here the CDR3 DNA reads TGTGCCAGTAGTATTGGACGGGGCTTTAGCAATCAGCCCCAGCATTTT. Its translation: CASSIGRGFSNQPQHF. The full variable domain, its missing parts supplied by reference TRBV19 and TRBJ1-5, is DGGITQSPKYLFRKEGQNVTLSCEQNLNHDAMYWYRQDPGQGLRLIYYSQIVNDFQKGDIAEGYSVSREKKESFPLTVTSAQKNPTAFYLCASSIGRGFSNQPQHFGDGTRLSIL.

The chain carries TRBV11-2 and TRBJ2-5; D may be TRBD1 (6 bases). CDR3 length equals 14 residues. Germline CDR1 and CDR2: SGHAT and FQNNGV. V lost 5 bases, J lost 6 bases, and 16 bases lay in between. CDR3 sequence: CASSPIPGEKTQYF. The CDR3 coding sequence is TGTGCCAGCAGCCCCATTCCAGGGGAGAAGACCCAGTACTTC. Full variable domain (rest looked up from reference TRBV11-2 and TRBJ2-5): EAGVAQSPRYKIIEKRQSVAFWCNPISGHATLYWYQQILGQGPKLLIQFQNNGVVDDSQLPKDRFSAERLKGVDSTLKIQPAKLEDSAVYLCASSPIPGEKTQYFGPGTRLLVL.

The chain is built from TRBV16 and TRBJ2-5; D is tentatively TRBD1 or TRBD2 (6 bases each). The J call is uncertain, as TRBJ2-7 better fits the DNA end. Germline V gene sequence: CDR1 KGHSY, CDR2 FQNENV. This CDR3 contains 14 residues. Here the CDR3 DNA reads TGTGCCAGCAGCCAATCTGGGGGGCCCGACGAGCAGTACTTC. Protein sequence: CASSQSGGPDEQYF.

This clonotype was seen a few times. The genes are TRBV7-9 and TRBJ2-2; no clear D. Germline CDR1 reads SEHNR; CDR2 reads FQNEAQ (reference sequence). Trimming cost V 5 bases and J 8 bases, with 15 bases left between them. The CDR3 contains 14 residues. The CDR3 coding sequence is TGTGCCAGCAGCCTAGATGTTCTAACAGGGGAGCTGTTTTTT. It is translated as CASSLDVLTGELFF.

The chain joins TRBV10-3 to TRBJ1-3; D is possibly TRBD1 (6 bases). The CDR3 runs to 13 residues. CDR1 and CDR2 from the germline V gene are ENHRY and SYGVKD. V was trimmed by 3 bases and J by 6 bases, leaving 9 bases between them. CDR3 nucleotide sequence: TGTGCCATCAGTGACAGGGGACAAAACACCATATATTTT. The encoded protein is CAISDRGQNTIYF.

In its sample, this clonotype was seen many times. The chain employs TRBV9 and TRBJ1-4, with D hard to call. The germline V gene encodes CDR1 SGDLS and CDR2 YYNGEE. The CDR3 covers 13 residues. V shed 4 bases and J shed 8 bases, with 12 bases lying between them. The CDR3 is CASSQGPNEKLFF. CDR3 nucleotides: TGTGCCAGCAGCCAAGGTCCAAACGAAAAACTGTTTTTT.

A few counts support this clonotype. The chain couples TRBV4-2 to TRBJ2-5; 14 bases are a match to TRBD2. V lost 4 bases, J lost 3 bases, and 4 bases stayed unmatched. CDR1 is LGHNA, CDR2 YNFKEQ, per germline. This CDR3 contains 16 residues. CDR3 amino acids: CASSPRLAGGKETQYF. CDR3 nucleotides: TGTGCCAGCAGCCCGAGACTAGCGGGGGGGAAAGAGACCCAGTACTTC.

The chain employs TRBV19 and TRBJ2-1; TRBD1 or TRBD2 may be the D gene (5 bases each). Trimming cost V 0 bases and J 7 bases, with 19 bases left between them. Germline lookup yields CDR1 LNHDA and CDR2 SQIVND (reference sequence). The CDR3 contains 17 residues. CDR3: CASSIDGGRALGNEQFF. In DNA, the CDR3 is TGTGCCAGTAGTATAGATGGGGGTAGGGCTCTCGGGAATGAGCAGTTCTTC.

This clonotype has a handful of counts. At one of its ends the junction is not consistent with the germline gene, which may arise from a read error. The chain combines TRBV5-5 with TRBJ1-1; D is unclear. Germline CDR1 SGHKS, CDR2 YYEKEE (reference sequence). The CDR3 length is 14 residues. The CDR3 sequence is CASSPGSRYTEAFF. Written as DNA, the CDR3 is TGTGCCAGCAGTCCCGGGTCCCGGTACACGGAAGCTTTCTTT. The whole variable domain, filled in from reference TRBV5-5 and TRBJ1-1, reads DAGVTQSPTHLIKTRGQQVTLRCSPISGHKSVSWYQQVLGQGPQFIFQYYEKEERGRGNFPDRFSARQFPNYSSELNVNALLLGDSALYLCASSPGSRYTEAFFGQGTRLTVV.

This clonotype was detected only a few times. The chain combines TRBV10-3 with TRBJ1-6; 8 bases agree with TRBD1. Germline V gives CDR1 ENHRY, CDR2 SYGVKD. The CDR3 covers 13 residues. Trimming removed 7 bases from V and 5 bases from J; junction bases left unmatched: 1. The CDR3 bases are TGTGCCATCATGGACAGGGATAATTCACCCCTCCACTTT. This gives the protein CAIMDRDNSPLHF.

The table lists this clonotype with a few counts. The rearrangement joins TRBV29-1 to TRBJ1-2; 12 positions match TRBD1. CDR1 is SQVTM, CDR2 ANQGSEA, per germline. This CDR3 is built from 15 residues. V shed 5 bases and J 4 bases; nucleotides not matched to a gene: 8. The DNA for the CDR3 is TGCAGCGTTCACCGGGACAGGGGGCTCTCCTATGGCTACACCTTC. Translated, it gives CSVHRDRGLSYGYTF.

This clonotype was observed a few times. The junction departs from germline at one end; a sequencing error may be responsible. The V gene is TRBV7-9, the J gene TRBJ2-7, with D tentatively TRBD1 or TRBD2 (5 bases each). Looked up from germline, CDR1 is SEHNR and CDR2 is FQNEAQ (reference sequence). This CDR3 is 15 amino acids long. This CDR3 is CGSSLASGAPYEQYF. For the CDR3, the DNA is TGTGGCAGCAGCTTAGCCTCCGGGGCCCCCTACGAGCAGTACTTC.

The chain recombines TRBV5-1 with TRBJ1-2; 9 bases line up with TRBD1. The germline V gene has CDR1 SGHRS and CDR2 YFSETQ. The CDR3 has 14 residues. V gave up 1 base and J gave up 6 bases; unmatched junction bases: 4. In DNA form, the CDR3 reads TGCGCCAGCAGCTTGACAGGGGGCGTAAATGGCTACACCTTC. Translation: CASSLTGGVNGYTF.

Details on this clonotype: It is likely a read error, because the conserved phenylalanine at the end of the CDR3 is missing. The chain recombines TRBV6-5 with TRBJ2-1; 8 bases map to TRBD2. The germline V gene encodes CDR1 MNHEY and CDR2 SVGAGI. The CDR3 runs to 14 residues. V gave up 4 bases and J gave up 9 bases; unmatched junction bases: 8. The CDR3 reads CASSLPGLGGEQFL. Here the CDR3 DNA reads TGTGCCAGCAGTTTACCGGGACTAGGGGGTGAGCAGTTCCTC.

This sequence joins TRBV11-2 and TRBJ2-5; 8 bases align to TRBD2. The CDR3 spans 16 residues. CDR1 and CDR2 from the germline V gene are SGHAT and FQNNGV. V dropped 6 bases and J dropped 2; count of bases not matched to a gene: 11. DNA of the CDR3: TGTGCCAGCAGACGCACCCTAGCGGGCACACAAGAGACCCAGTACTTC. Protein product: CASRRTLAGTQETQYF. The full variable domain, completed using reference TRBV11-2 and TRBJ2-5, is EAGVAQSPRYKIIEKRQSVAFWCNPISGHATLYWYQQILGQGPKLLIQFQNNGVVDDSQLPKDRFSAERLKGVDSTLKIQPAKLEDSAVYLCASRRTLAGTQETQYFGPGTRLLVL.

The chain links TRBV4-2 to TRBJ2-3, with D perhaps matching TRBD2 (5 bases). V was clipped by 2 bases and J by 3 bases, with 18 bases between them. Germline V gene sequence: CDR1 LGHNA, CDR2 YNFKEQ. The CDR3 totals 17 residues. The chain's CDR3 is CASSQLGWEMETDTQYF. For the CDR3, the DNA is TGTGCCAGCAGCCAACTAGGGTGGGAGATGGAGACAGATACGCAGTATTTT.

In its sample, this clonotype was seen a few times. This chain joins TRBV30 and TRBJ1-3; D is ambiguous. The CDR3 is made up of 14 amino acids. The V end lost 8 bases, the J end lost 0 bases, and 14 bases lay between the germline ends. Germline V gene sequence: CDR1 GTSNPN, CDR2 SVGIG (reference sequence). CDR3 amino acids: CAVSLGPSGNTIYF. CDR3 bases: TGTGCCGTCAGCCTAGGGCCCTCTGGAAACACCATATATTTT.